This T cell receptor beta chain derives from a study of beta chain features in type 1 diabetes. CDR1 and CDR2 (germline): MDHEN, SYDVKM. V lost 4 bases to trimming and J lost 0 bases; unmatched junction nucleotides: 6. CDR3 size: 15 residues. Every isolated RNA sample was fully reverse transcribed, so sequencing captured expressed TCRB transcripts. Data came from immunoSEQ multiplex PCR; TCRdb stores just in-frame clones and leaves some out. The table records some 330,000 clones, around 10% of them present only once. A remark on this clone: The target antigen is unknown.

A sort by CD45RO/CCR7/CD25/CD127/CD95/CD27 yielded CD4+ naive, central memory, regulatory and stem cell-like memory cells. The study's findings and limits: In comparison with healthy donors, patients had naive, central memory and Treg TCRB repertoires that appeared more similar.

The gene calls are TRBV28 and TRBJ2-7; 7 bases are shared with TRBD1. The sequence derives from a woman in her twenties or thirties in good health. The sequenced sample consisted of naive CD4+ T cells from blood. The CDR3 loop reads CASSSGQAPSYEQYF. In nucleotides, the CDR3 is TGTGCCAGCAGTTCCGGACAGGCACCCTCCTACGAGCAGTACTTC.